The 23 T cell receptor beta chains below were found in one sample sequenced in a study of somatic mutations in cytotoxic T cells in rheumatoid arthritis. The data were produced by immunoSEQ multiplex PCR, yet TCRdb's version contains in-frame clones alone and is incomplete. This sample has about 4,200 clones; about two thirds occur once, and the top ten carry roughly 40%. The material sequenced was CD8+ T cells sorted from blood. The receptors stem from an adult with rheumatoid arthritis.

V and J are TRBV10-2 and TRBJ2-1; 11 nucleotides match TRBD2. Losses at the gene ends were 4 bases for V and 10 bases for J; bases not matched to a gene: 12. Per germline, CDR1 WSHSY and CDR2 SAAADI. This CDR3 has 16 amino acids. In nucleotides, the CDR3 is TGCGCCAGCAGTGCCGCTCTACTAGCGGGGGAAGGGGAGCAGTTCTTC. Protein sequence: CASSAALLAGEGEQFF.

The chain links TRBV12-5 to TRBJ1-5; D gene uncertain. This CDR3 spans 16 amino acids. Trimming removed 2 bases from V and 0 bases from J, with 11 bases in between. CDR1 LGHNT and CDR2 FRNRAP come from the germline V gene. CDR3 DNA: TGTGCTAGTGGTTTGTGGCCAAACCCTAGCAATCAGCCCCAGCATTTT. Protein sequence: CASGLWPNPSNQPQHF.

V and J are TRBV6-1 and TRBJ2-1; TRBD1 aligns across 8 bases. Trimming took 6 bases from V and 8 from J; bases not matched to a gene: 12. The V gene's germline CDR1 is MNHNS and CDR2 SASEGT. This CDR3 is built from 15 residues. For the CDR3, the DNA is TGTGCCAGCAGGGAATCCAGGGGGCGAAGGGATGAGCAGTTCTTC. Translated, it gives CASRESRGRRDEQFF.

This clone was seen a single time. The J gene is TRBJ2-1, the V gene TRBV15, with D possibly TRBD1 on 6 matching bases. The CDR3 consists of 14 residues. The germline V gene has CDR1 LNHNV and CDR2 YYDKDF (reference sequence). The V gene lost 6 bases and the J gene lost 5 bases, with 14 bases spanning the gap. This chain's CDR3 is CATRSRGFDNEQFF. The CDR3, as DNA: TGTGCCACCAGGAGCAGGGGTTTCGACAATGAGCAGTTCTTC.

The chain's CDR3 is CASSPLDRGGPYEQYF. The CDR3 DNA reads TGTGCCAGCTCACCTCTGGACAGGGGAGGCCCCTACGAGCAGTACTTC. The V call is TRBV18, the J call TRBJ2-7, with 9 bases aligning to TRBD1. V lost 3 bases and J lost 2; bases outside the gene matches: 8. The CDR3 has 16 residues. Germline loops: CDR1 KGHSH, CDR2 LQKENI.

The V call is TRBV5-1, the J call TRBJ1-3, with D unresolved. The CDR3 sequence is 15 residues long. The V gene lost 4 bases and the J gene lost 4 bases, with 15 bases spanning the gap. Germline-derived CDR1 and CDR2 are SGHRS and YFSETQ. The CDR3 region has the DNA TGCGCCAGCAGCGTTTACTGGGGTCTGGGAAACACCATATATTTT. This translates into CASSVYWGLGNTIYF.

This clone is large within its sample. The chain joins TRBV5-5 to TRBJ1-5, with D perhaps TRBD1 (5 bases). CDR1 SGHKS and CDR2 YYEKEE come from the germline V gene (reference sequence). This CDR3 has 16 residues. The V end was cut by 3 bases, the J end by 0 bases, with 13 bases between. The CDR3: CASSSGGVNSNQPQHF. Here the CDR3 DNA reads TGTGCCAGCAGCTCTGGAGGGGTAAATAGCAATCAGCCCCAGCATTTT.

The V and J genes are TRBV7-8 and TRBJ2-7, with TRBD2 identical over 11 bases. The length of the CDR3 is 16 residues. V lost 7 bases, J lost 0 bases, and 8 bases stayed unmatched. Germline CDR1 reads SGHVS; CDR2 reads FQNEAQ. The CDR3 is CASTPRLAGSSYEQYF. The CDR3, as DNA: TGTGCCAGCACCCCCAGACTAGCGGGGAGCTCCTACGAGCAGTACTTC.

The DNA for the CDR3 is TGTGCCAGCATCTCCAGCGGGGGGTATGACGAGCAGTACTTC. Translation: CASISSGGYDEQYF. The V gene is TRBV7-9, the J gene TRBJ2-7; 9 positions agree with TRBD2. V shed 7 bases and J 5 bases; nucleotides not matched to a gene: 9. Germline CDR1 is SEHNR and CDR2 is FQNEAQ (reference sequence). The CDR3 extends over 14 amino acids.

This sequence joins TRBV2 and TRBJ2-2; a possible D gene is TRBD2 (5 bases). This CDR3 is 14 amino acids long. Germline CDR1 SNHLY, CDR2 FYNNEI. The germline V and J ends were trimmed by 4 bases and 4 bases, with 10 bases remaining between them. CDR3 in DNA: TGTGCCAGCAGTGCGGGGAGAGGCACCGGGGAGCTGTTTTTT. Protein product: CASSAGRGTGELFF. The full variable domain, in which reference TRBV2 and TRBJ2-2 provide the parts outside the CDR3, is EPEVTQTPSHQVTQMGQEVILRCVPISNHLYFYWYRQILGQKVEFLVSFYNNEISEKSEIFDDQFSVERPDGSNFTLKIRSTKLEDSAMYFCASSAGRGTGELFFGEGSRLTVL.

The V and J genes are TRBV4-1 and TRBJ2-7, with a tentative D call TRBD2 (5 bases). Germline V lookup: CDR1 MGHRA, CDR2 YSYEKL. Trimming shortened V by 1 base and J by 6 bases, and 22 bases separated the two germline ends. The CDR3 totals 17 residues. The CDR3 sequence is CASSQVIPSRRRTEQYF. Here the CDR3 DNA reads TGCGCCAGCAGCCAAGTAATTCCCTCCAGGCGGAGGACCGAGCAGTACTTC.

CDR3 sequence reads: CASSFGGPREPQHF. The DNA of the CDR3 is TGTGCCAGCAGTTTCGGAGGGCCAAGGGAGCCCCAGCATTTT. V usage is TRBV27 and J usage is TRBJ1-5; D gene ambiguous. V was trimmed by 3 bases and J by 8 bases, leaving 14 bases between them. This CDR3 contains 14 residues. Germline CDR1 reads MNHEY; CDR2 reads SMNVEV (reference sequence).

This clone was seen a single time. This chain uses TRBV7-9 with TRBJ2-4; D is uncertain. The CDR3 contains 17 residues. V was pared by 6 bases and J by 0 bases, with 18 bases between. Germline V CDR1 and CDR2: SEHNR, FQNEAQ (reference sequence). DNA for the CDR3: TGTGCCAGCAGTGGTCTTGTTCCGGCCCTAGCCAAAAACATTCAGTACTTC. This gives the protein CASSGLVPALAKNIQYF.

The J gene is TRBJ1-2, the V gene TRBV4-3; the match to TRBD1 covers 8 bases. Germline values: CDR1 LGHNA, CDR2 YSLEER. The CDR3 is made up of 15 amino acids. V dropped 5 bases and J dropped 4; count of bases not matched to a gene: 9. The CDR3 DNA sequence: TGCGCCAGCAGCTCCGGACAGGGTTGGGCCTATGGCTACACCTTC. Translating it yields CASSSGQGWAYGYTF.

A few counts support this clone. The CDR3 DNA is TGTGCCAGCAGTTTAAGACAGGGTGGGTCACCCCTCCACTTT. Translated, it gives CASSLRQGGSPLHF. V is TRBV27 and J is TRBJ1-6, with 7 positions matching TRBD1. The CDR3 is 14 amino acids. The ends lost 2 bases at V and 10 bases at J; junction bases unmatched: 5. Per germline, CDR1 MNHEY and CDR2 SMNVEV (reference sequence).

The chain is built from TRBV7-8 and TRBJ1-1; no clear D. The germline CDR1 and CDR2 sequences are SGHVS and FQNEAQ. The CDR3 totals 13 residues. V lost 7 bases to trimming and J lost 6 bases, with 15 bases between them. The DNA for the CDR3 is TGTGCCAGCACGGCTAGTTTGGGCCCTGAAGCTTTCTTT. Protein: CASTASLGPEAFF.

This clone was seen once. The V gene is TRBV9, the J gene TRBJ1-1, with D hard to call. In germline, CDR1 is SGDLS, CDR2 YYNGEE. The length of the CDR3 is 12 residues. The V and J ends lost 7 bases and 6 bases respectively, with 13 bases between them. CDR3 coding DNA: TGTGCCAGCGACCCTTTGGGCCCTGAAGCTTTCTTT. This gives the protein CASDPLGPEAFF.

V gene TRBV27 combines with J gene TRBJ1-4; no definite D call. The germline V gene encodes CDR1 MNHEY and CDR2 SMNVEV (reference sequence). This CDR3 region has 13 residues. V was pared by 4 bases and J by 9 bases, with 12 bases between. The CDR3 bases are TGTGCCAGCAGTTCCTTTGTGGGCCAAAAACTGTTTTTT. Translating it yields CASSSFVGQKLFF.

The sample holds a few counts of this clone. Here the CDR3 reads CASSQVIRDPTGELFF. The CDR3 DNA is TGCGCCAGCAGCCAAGTCATCAGGGACCCCACCGGGGAGCTGTTTTTT. The chain recombines TRBV4-1 with TRBJ2-2; D might be TRBD1 or TRBD2, each matching 5 bases. Germline V gene sequence: CDR1 MGHRA, CDR2 YSYEKL. The CDR3 is made up of 16 amino acids. The V end lost 1 base, the J end lost 4 bases, and 13 bases lay between the germline ends.

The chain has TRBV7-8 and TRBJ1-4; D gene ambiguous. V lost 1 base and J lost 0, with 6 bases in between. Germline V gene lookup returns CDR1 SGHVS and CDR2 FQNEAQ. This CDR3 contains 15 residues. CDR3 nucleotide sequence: TGTGCCAGCAGCTTAGGTCCTGCAACTAATGAAAAACTGTTTTTT. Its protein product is CASSLGPATNEKLFF.

CDR3: CASSMTSGAREQYF. The CDR3 DNA is TGTGCCAGTAGTATGACTAGCGGGGCGCGGGAGCAGTACTTC. J is TRBJ2-7 and V is TRBV19; the match to TRBD2 covers 11 bases. CDR1 is LNHDA, CDR2 SQIVND, per germline (reference sequence). V gave up 3 bases and J gave up 7 bases; unmatched junction bases: 5. The CDR3 has 14 amino acids.

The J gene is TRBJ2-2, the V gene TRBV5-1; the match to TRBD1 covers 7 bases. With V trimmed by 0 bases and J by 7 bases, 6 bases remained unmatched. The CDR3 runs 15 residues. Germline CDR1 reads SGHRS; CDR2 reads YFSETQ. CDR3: CASSLVWTGGGELFF. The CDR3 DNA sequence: TGCGCCAGCAGCTTGGTTTGGACAGGTGGCGGGGAGCTGTTTTTT.

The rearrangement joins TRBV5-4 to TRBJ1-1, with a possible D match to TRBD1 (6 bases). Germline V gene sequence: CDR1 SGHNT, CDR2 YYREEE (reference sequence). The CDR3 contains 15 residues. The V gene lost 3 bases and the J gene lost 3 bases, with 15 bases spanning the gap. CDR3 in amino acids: CASSSDRYEHTEAFF. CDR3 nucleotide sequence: TGTGCCAGCAGCTCCGACAGGTACGAACACACTGAAGCTTTCTTT.